Below, one TCR beta chain is given with its context. These data belong to a study of cytomegalovirus exposure and HLA in healthy donors. The CDR3 loop spans 15 amino acids. Germline V CDR1 and CDR2: MDHEN, SYDVKM. Trimming at V came to 2 bases and at J to 3 bases, leaving 6 bases not matched to a gene. The PCR employed 60 Vbeta primers together with 13 Jbeta primers. The assay was immunoSEQ multiplex PCR, and TCRdb's table has in-frame clones only and misses some. The sample has about 120,000 clones; just under 70% are singletons. This chain joins TRBV28 and TRBJ1-2, with TRBD1 matching 7 bases. The material sequenced was PBMCs. The receptor was isolated from a man aged 25 to 40 in good health and CMV-seropositive. The CDR3 loop is CASSLLTGLDYGYTF. The DNA of the CDR3 is TGTGCCAGCAGTTTACTGACAGGGTTGGACTATGGCTACACCTTC.